The next 8 T cell receptor beta chains were all read from a single sample in a study of chemoradiotherapy in HPV16-positive cancers. Libraries were prepared by immunoSEQ multiplex PCR; TCRdb keeps only in-frame clonotypes and omits some of them. The sample has 25,000 to 40,000 clones; about nine tenths are singletons. Source: blood, taken from a patient who underwent chemoradiotherapy. These TCRs come from a human donor with HPV-associated anogenital cancer.

The V gene is TRBV19, the J gene TRBJ1-2; D is possibly TRBD1 (6 bases). The V end lost 8 bases, the J end lost 4 bases, and 14 bases lay between the germline ends. Germline assignment: CDR1 LNHDA and CDR2 SQIVND (reference sequence). This CDR3 is 13 amino acids long. The CDR3 region has the DNA TGTGCCAGTCTAATGGGGGGCACCTATGGCTACACCTTC. Translating gives CASLMGGTYGYTF.

The chain couples TRBV18 to TRBJ2-1; TRBD2 matches 9 bases. Germline-derived CDR1 and CDR2 are KGHSH and LQKENI. With V trimmed by 6 bases and J by 7 bases, 16 bases remained unmatched. This CDR3 spans 17 amino acids. DNA of the CDR3: TGTGCCAGCTCCCTCAAGGGGGCGGGAGGGCCCGGGAATGAGCAGTTCTTC. This gives the protein CASSLKGAGGPGNEQFF.

The V gene is TRBV5-1, the J gene TRBJ2-7, with a weak D call TRBD1 (6 bases). Deletions cut 7 bases from V and 1 base from J, with 9 bases between. This CDR3 contains 12 residues. Germline V lookup: CDR1 SGHRS, CDR2 YFSETQ. The CDR3 protein is CASGTGSYEQYF. CDR3 sequence (DNA): TGCGCCAGCGGAACAGGGTCCTACGAGCAGTACTTC.

The rearrangement joins TRBV18 to TRBJ2-7; 8 bases align to TRBD2. Germline V lookup: CDR1 KGHSH, CDR2 LQKENI. The junction had 7 bases not matched to a gene; V was cut back by 3 bases and J by 0 bases. The CDR3 is 16 residues long. The DNA for the CDR3 is TGTGCCAGCTCACCGGTCGGAGCGGGAGACTCCTACGAGCAGTACTTC. Translated: CASSPVGAGDSYEQYF.

The chain has TRBV30 and TRBJ2-7; 7 positions match TRBD1. The germline V gene encodes CDR1 GTSNPN and CDR2 SVGIG (reference sequence). V was pared by 3 bases and J by 2 bases, with 4 bases of the junction left unmatched. CDR3 length equals 13 residues. The CDR3 nucleotides read TGTGCCTGGAGCCGGGACAGACCCTACGAGCAGTACTTC. Protein: CAWSRDRPYEQYF.

The chain recombines TRBV6-6 with TRBJ1-4; D is unresolved. CDR3 length equals 14 residues. Between the trimmed V and J ends, which lost 0 bases and 5 bases, there was a span of 7 bases. Germline CDR1 and CDR2: MNHNY and SVGAGI (reference sequence). CDR3 residues: CASSYSNKNEKLFF. The CDR3 DNA reads as TGTGCCAGCAGTTACTCGAACAAGAATGAAAAACTGTTTTTT.

The chain carries TRBV5-4 and TRBJ2-7; the match to TRBD1 covers 10 bases. Unmatched junction bases numbered 6, after V lost 1 base and J lost 5 bases. CDR1 and CDR2 (germline): SGHNT, YYREEE (reference sequence). The CDR3 runs to 15 residues. The CDR3 DNA sequence: TGTGCCAGCAGCTTGAGGACAGGGGGTAGGAACGAGCAGTACTTC. Protein product: CASSLRTGGRNEQYF.

The chain joins TRBV19 to TRBJ1-4; 9 positions match TRBD1. The CDR3 has 14 amino acids. V lost 6 bases and J lost 8; bases outside the gene matches: 7. Germline lookup yields CDR1 LNHDA and CDR2 SQIVND (reference sequence). This chain's CDR3 is CASRRGQGREKLFF. CDR3 nucleotide sequence: TGTGCCAGTAGGAGGGGACAGGGAAGGGAAAAACTGTTTTTT.